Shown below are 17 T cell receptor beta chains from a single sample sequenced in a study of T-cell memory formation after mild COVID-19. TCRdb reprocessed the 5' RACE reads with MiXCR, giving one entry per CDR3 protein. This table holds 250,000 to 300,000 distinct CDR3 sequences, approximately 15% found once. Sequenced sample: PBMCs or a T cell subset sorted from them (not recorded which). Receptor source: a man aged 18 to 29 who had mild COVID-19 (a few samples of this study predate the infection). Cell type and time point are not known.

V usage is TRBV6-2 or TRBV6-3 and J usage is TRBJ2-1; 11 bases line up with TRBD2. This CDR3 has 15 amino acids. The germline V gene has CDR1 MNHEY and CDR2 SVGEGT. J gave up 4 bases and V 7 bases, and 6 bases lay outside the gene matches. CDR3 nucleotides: TGTGCCAGCACGACTAGCGGGGCAGAATACAATGAGCAGTTCTTC. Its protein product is CASTTSGAEYNEQFF.

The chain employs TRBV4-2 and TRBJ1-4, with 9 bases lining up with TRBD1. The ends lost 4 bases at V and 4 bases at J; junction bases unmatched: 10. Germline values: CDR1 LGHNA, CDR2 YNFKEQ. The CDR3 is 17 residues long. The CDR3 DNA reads TGTGCCAGCAGCCCAGAGGACAGGGGATGGGGTAATGAAAAACTGTTTTTT. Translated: CASSPEDRGWGNEKLFF.

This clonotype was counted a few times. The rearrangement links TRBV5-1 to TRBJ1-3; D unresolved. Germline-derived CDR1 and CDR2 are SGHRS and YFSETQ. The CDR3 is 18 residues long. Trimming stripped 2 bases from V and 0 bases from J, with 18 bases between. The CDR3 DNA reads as TGCGCCAGCAGCTTAGATTTTGCCCAAAGAGACTCTGGAAACACCATATATTTT. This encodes CASSLDFAQRDSGNTIYF. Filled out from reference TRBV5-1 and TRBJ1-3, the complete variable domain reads KAGVTQTPRYLIKTRGQQVTLSCSPISGHRSVSWYQQTPGQGLQFLFEYFSETQRNKGNFPGRFSGRQFSNSRSEMNVSTLELGDSALYLCASSLDFAQRDSGNTIYFGEGSWLTVV.

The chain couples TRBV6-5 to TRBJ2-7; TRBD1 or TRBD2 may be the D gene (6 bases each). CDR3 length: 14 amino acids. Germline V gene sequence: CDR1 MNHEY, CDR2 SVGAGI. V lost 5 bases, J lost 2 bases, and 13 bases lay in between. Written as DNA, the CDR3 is TGTGCCAGCAGTCAAGGGGGGAGACCCTACGAGCAGTACTTC. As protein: CASSQGGRPYEQYF.

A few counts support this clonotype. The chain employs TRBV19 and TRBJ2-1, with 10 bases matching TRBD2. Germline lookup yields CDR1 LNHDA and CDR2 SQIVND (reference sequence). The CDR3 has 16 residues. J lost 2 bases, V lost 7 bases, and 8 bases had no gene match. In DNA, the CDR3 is TGTGCCAGTAACTCGATACTAGCGGGGACCTACAATGAGCAGTTCTTC. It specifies CASNSILAGTYNEQFF.

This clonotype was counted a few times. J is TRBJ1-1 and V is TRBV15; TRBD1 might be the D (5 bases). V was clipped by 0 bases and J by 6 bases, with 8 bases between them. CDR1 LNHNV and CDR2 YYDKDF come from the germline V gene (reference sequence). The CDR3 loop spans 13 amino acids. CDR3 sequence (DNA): TGTGCCACCAGCAGAGATCAGGGCGCTGAAGCTTTCTTT. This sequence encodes CATSRDQGAEAFF.

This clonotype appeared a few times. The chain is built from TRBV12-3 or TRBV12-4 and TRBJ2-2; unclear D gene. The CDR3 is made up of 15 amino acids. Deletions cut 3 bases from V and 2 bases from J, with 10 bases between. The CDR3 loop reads CASSFDGLNTGELFF. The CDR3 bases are TGTGCCAGCAGTTTCGACGGGCTTAACACCGGGGAGCTGTTTTTT.

CDR3 sequence reads: CASSLMRQGYTGELFF. The DNA for the CDR3 is TGTGCCAGCAGCTTAATGAGACAGGGGTACACCGGGGAGCTGTTTTTT. The chain carries TRBV7-2 and TRBJ2-2, with 8 nucleotides matching TRBD1. V lost 2 bases to trimming and J lost 3 bases; unmatched junction nucleotides: 5. The CDR3 is 16 amino acids. The germline V gene encodes CDR1 SGHTA and CDR2 FQGNSA.

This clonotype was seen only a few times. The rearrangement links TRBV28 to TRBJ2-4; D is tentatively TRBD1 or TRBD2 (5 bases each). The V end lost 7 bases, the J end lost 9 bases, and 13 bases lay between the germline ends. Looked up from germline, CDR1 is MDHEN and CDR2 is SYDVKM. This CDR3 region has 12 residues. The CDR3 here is CASMRGQGIQYF. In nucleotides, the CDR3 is TGTGCCAGCATGAGAGGGCAGGGCATTCAGTACTTC.

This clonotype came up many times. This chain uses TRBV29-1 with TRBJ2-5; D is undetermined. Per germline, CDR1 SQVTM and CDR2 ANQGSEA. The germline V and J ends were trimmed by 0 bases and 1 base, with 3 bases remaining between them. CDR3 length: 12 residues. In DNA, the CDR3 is TGCAGCGTTGAAGACAGCCAAGAGACCCAGTACTTC. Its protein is CSVEDSQETQYF.

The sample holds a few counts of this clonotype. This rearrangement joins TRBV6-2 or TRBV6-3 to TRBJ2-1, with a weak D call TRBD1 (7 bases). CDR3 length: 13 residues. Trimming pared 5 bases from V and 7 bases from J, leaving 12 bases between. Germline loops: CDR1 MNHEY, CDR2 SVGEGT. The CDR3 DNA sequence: TGTGCCAGCAGTCTCAGGGGGGCGAATGAGCAGTTCTTC. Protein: CASSLRGANEQFF.

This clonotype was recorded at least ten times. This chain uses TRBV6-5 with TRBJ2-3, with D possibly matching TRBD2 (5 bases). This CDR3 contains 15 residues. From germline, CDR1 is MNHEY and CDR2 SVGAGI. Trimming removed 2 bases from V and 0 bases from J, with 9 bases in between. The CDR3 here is CASSYGVASTDTQYF. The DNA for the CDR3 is TGTGCCAGCAGTTACGGGGTAGCGAGCACAGATACGCAGTATTTT.

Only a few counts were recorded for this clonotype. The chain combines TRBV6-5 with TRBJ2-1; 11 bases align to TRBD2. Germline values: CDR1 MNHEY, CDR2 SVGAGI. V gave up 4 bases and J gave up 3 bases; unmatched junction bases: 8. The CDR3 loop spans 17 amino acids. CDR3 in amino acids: CASSWTSGPNLYNEQFF. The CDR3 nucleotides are TGTGCCAGCAGTTGGACTAGCGGGCCGAACCTCTACAATGAGCAGTTCTTC.

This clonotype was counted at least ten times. The CDR3 bases are TGTGCCAGCACCTCAGTAGTAGCGGGGGGCCGAACGCAGTATTTT. Translated, it gives CASTSVVAGGRTQYF. The chain combines TRBV3-1 with TRBJ2-3, with 10 positions matching TRBD2. V shed 7 bases, J shed 9 bases, and the junction held 13 bases outside the gene matches. Germline lookup yields CDR1 LGHDT and CDR2 YNNKEL (reference sequence). The CDR3 covers 15 residues.

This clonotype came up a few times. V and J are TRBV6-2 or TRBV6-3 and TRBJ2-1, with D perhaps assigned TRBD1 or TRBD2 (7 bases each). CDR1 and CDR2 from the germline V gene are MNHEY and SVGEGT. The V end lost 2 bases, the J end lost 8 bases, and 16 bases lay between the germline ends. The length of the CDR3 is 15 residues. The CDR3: CASSYRQGGLDEQFF. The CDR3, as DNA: TGTGCCAGCAGTTACCGACAGGGAGGGCTTGATGAGCAGTTCTTC.

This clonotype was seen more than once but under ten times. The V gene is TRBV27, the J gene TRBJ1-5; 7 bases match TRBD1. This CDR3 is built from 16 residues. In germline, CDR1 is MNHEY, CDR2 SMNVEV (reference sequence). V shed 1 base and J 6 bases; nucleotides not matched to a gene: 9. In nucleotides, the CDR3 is TGTGCCAGCAGTTTATTCAGCACAGGGGTGGGTCAGCCCCAGCATTTT. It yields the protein CASSLFSTGVGQPQHF.

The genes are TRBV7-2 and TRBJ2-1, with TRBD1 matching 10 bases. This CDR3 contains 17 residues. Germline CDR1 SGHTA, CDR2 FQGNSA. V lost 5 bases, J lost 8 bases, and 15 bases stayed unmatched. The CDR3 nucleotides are TGTGCCAGCAGCCCCAGACCTGACAGGGGGCGTACTCATGAGCAGTTCTTC. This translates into CASSPRPDRGRTHEQFF.